The T cell receptor (beta chain) described here comes from a study of cytomegalovirus exposure and HLA in healthy donors. Findings and limits, study-wide: Donor immune exposure was known only as CMV serostatus.

Deletions cut 0 bases from V and 4 bases from J, with 13 bases between. The germline CDR1 and CDR2 sequences are SGHRS and YFSETQ. CDR3 length: 16 residues. The count of this clone is one. Its antigen remains unknown. PCR was performed using 60 Vbeta and 13 Jbeta primers. TCRdb keeps only in-frame clones here, not all; method: immunoSEQ multiplex PCR. The data contain just over 150,000 clones, 75% to 80% of them singletons. The rearrangement uses TRBV5-1 and TRBJ2-2; possible D gene TRBD2, 5 bases. This TCR was sampled from a woman aged 40 to 50 in good health and CMV-seronegative. The sequenced sample was PBMCs. The CDR3 nucleotides read TGCGCCAGCAGCTTGGTTTTGGCGGGTGGCACCGGGGAGCTGTTTTTT. Translated: CASSLVLAGGTGELFF.